This is a list of T cell receptor beta chains from one sample in a study of cytomegalovirus exposure and HLA in healthy donors. Sequenced by immunoSEQ multiplex PCR; TCRdb stores in-frame clones only, minus some. This table holds approximately 170,000 clones, over 70% found once. Sequencing was carried out using PBMCs. Every receptor here comes from a woman aged 40 to 55 in good health and CMV-seropositive. Both conserved end residues are part of each CDR3. Fields, in order: D gene, J gene, clone size, V gene, CDR3 protein, CDR3 DNA. A D gene is named only where the DNA matches it firmly. Some rows mark clone size as missing; the rest say once, few, many or name a class of expanded clone.

D gene: TRBD1
J gene: TRBJ1-6
clone size: NA
V gene: TRBV30
CDR3 protein: CAWSVRRTGGSPLHF
CDR3 DNA: TGTGCCTGGAGTGTACGCAGGACAGGGGGTTCACCCCTCCACTTT

D gene: NA
J gene: TRBJ2-7
clone size: NA
V gene: TRBV7-6
CDR3 protein: CASSLGQGGGEQYF
CDR3 DNA: TGTGCCAGCAGCTTAGGACAGGGAGGAGGCGAGCAGTACTTC

D gene: NA
J gene: TRBJ1-1
clone size: NA
V gene: TRBV9
CDR3 protein: CASSVAETEAFF
CDR3 DNA: TGTGCCAGCAGCGTAGCTGAGACTGAAGCTTTCTTT

D gene: NA
J gene: TRBJ1-4
clone size: NA
V gene: TRBV4-1
CDR3 protein: CASSQVLSTNEKLFF
CDR3 DNA: TGCGCCAGCAGCCAAGTTTTATCAACTAATGAAAAACTGTTTTTT

D gene: NA
J gene: TRBJ1-1
clone size: NA
V gene: TRBV27
CDR3 protein: CASSYWGGRGTEAFF
CDR3 DNA: TGTGCCAGCTCTTACTGGGGAGGGAGGGGGACTGAAGCTTTCTTT

D gene: NA
J gene: TRBJ1-1
clone size: NA
V gene: TRBV7-9
CDR3 protein: CASSLMGATEAFF
CDR3 DNA: TGTGCCAGCAGCTTAATGGGGGCCACTGAAGCTTTCTTT

D gene: NA
J gene: TRBJ1-2
clone size: NA
V gene: TRBV6-5
CDR3 protein: CASRGAGVGYTF
CDR3 DNA: TGTGCCAGCAGGGGAGCAGGGGTCGGCTACACCTTC

D gene: NA
J gene: TRBJ1-1
clone size: NA
V gene: TRBV4-2
CDR3 protein: CASSESGVVNTEAFF
CDR3 DNA: TGTGCCAGCAGCGAATCAGGGGTGGTGAACACTGAAGCTTTCTTT

D gene: TRBD1
J gene: TRBJ2-1
clone size: once
V gene: TRBV6-5
CDR3 protein: CASREGQANEQFF
CDR3 DNA: TGTGCCAGCAGGGAGGGACAGGCAAATGAGCAGTTCTTC

D gene: TRBD1
J gene: TRBJ2-1
clone size: NA
V gene: TRBV7-9
CDR3 protein: CASSLLSGTGNNEQFF
CDR3 DNA: TGTGCCAGCAGCCTCTTGTCAGGGACAGGGAACAATGAGCAGTTCTTC

D gene: TRBD2
J gene: TRBJ2-1
clone size: NA
V gene: TRBV5-6
CDR3 protein: CASSAVRGARDEQFF
CDR3 DNA: TGTGCCAGCAGCGCGGTGCGGGGGGCGCGTGATGAGCAGTTCTTC

D gene: NA
J gene: TRBJ2-3
clone size: NA
V gene: TRBV11-3
CDR3 protein: CASSRTGLTDTQYF
CDR3 DNA: TGTGCCAGCAGCCGAACAGGTCTTACAGATACGCAGTATTTT

D gene: NA
J gene: TRBJ2-5
clone size: NA
V gene: TRBV7-3
CDR3 protein: CASSPPGQRETQYF
CDR3 DNA: TGTGCCAGCAGCCCCCCGGGTCAGCGGGAGACCCAGTACTTC

D gene: NA
J gene: TRBJ1-2
clone size: NA
V gene: TRBV5-1
CDR3 protein: CASSLSDSYHYGYTF
CDR3 DNA: TGCGCCAGCAGCTTGTCGGACAGCTATCACTATGGCTACACCTTC

D gene: TRBD1
J gene: TRBJ2-7
clone size: NA
V gene: TRBV2
CDR3 protein: CASSDPTDRLSEQYF
CDR3 DNA: TGTGCCAGCAGTGACCCCACGGACAGGTTGTCCGAGCAGTACTTC

D gene: TRBD2
J gene: TRBJ2-5
clone size: NA
V gene: TRBV7-9
CDR3 protein: CASSSASGGKETQYF
CDR3 DNA: TGTGCCAGCAGCTCGGCTAGCGGGGGAAAAGAGACCCAGTACTTC

D gene: NA
J gene: TRBJ1-1
clone size: once
V gene: TRBV10-3
CDR3 protein: CAISESRGMNTEAFF
CDR3 DNA: TGTGCCATCAGTGAGTCTAGGGGCATGAACACTGAAGCTTTCTTT

D gene: NA
J gene: TRBJ2-1
clone size: NA
V gene: TRBV11-1
CDR3 protein: CASSLEAGNHNEQFF
CDR3 DNA: TGTGCCAGCAGCTTAGAGGCAGGGAACCACAATGAGCAGTTCTTC

D gene: TRBD1
J gene: TRBJ1-3
clone size: NA
V gene: TRBV2
CDR3 protein: CASRRKPDGTASGNTIYF
CDR3 DNA: TGTGCCAGCAGAAGAAAACCTGACGGGACAGCCTCTGGAAACACCATATATTTT

D gene: NA
J gene: TRBJ2-7
clone size: NA
V gene: TRBV6-1
CDR3 protein: CASFPGLLLAYEQYF
CDR3 DNA: TGTGCCAGTTTCCCGGGACTCCTGCTCGCCTACGAGCAGTACTTC

D gene: NA
J gene: TRBJ2-1
clone size: NA
V gene: TRBV21-1
CDR3 protein: CASSKVTGRGADEQFF
CDR3 DNA: TGTGCCAGCAGCAAAGTGACGGGCCGGGGGGCGGATGAGCAGTTCTTC

D gene: NA
J gene: TRBJ2-7
clone size: NA
V gene: TRBV2
CDR3 protein: CASTPRDEQYF
CDR3 DNA: TGTGCCAGCACCCCCAGGGACGAGCAGTACTTC

D gene: TRBD1
J gene: TRBJ1-6
clone size: NA
V gene: TRBV13
CDR3 protein: CASSRDRGLSLHF
CDR3 DNA: TGTGCCAGCAGCCGAGACAGGGGGCTTTCCCTCCACTTT

D gene: NA
J gene: TRBJ1-2
clone size: NA
V gene: TRBV10-3
CDR3 protein: CAISESVLRQAPREGYTF
CDR3 DNA: TGTGCCATCAGTGAGTCCGTTCTGAGACAGGCGCCCCGAGAAGGCTACACCTTC

D gene: NA
J gene: TRBJ2-7
clone size: NA
V gene: TRBV5-1
CDR3 protein: CASRGSGVSSYEQYF
CDR3 DNA: TGCGCCAGCAGGGGGTCGGGGGTTAGCTCCTACGAGCAGTACTTC

D gene: NA
J gene: TRBJ1-2
clone size: NA
V gene: TRBV5-1
CDR3 protein: CASSLNNNYGYTF
CDR3 DNA: TGCGCCAGCAGCTTAAACAATAACTATGGCTACACCTTC

D gene: NA
J gene: TRBJ2-3
clone size: few
V gene: TRBV7-2
CDR3 protein: CASSLVRGGTQYF
CDR3 DNA: TGTGCCAGCAGCTTAGTAAGAGGTGGTACGCAGTATTTT

D gene: TRBD2
J gene: TRBJ2-5
clone size: NA
V gene: TRBV7-2
CDR3 protein: CASVPGLGFQETQYF
CDR3 DNA: TGTGCCAGCGTGCCAGGACTAGGTTTCCAAGAGACCCAGTACTTC